Below are 10 T cell receptor beta chains sequenced from a single sample in a study of blood T cell repertoires in COVID-19 (dated by TCRdb to about 2020). Receptors were amplified or captured by the immunoSEQ multiplex PCR assay. TCRdb took this table from immuneACCESS and kept in-frame rearrangements with V and J called. Such tables lack part of the clones; where checked against another copy, unresolved V genes explain under half of the gap, and the rest is unexplained. This sample has about 42,000 clones in its table, and 89% of those were observed once. The ten largest clones capture roughly 0.39% of the sample. Sequences were obtained from peripheral blood. The receptors were sampled from a human donor in a cohort sampled during active COVID-19.

This clone was counted a single time. The J gene is TRBJ2-2, the V gene TRBV5-1; D unclear. CDR3 length equals 12 residues. Germline V gene sequence: CDR1 SGHRS, CDR2 YFSETQ. Between the trimmed V and J ends, which lost 1 base and 6 bases, there was a span of 4 bases. The DNA for the CDR3 is TGCGCCAGCAGCTTGATCGCCGGGGAGCTGTTTTTT. It specifies CASSLIAGELFF.

This clone was picked up one time. The chain couples TRBV19 to TRBJ1-5; maybe TRBD1 (6 bases). CDR3 length equals 15 residues. Germline V gene data show CDR1 as LNHDA and CDR2 as SQIVND (reference sequence). Trimming cost V 6 bases and J 1 base, with 13 bases left between them. The CDR3, as DNA: TGTGCCAGTAGCCTGGACAGATGGAGCAATCAGCCCCAGCATTTT. Its translation: CASSLDRWSNQPQHF.

This rearrangement joins TRBV7-2 to TRBJ1-2; 7 positions agree with TRBD1. The CDR3 runs to 16 residues. Trimming at V came to 2 bases and at J to 1 base, leaving 7 bases not matched to a gene. The germline CDR1 and CDR2 sequences are SGHTA and FQGNSA. DNA of the CDR3: TGTGCCAGCAGCTTAAACTGGCAGGGGGGTAACTATGGCTACACCTTC. It encodes CASSLNWQGGNYGYTF.

The gene calls are TRBV4-2 and TRBJ1-2; tentative D call: TRBD1 (5 bases). The CDR3 contains 16 residues. The germline CDR1 and CDR2 sequences are LGHNA and YNFKEQ. Trimming removed 0 bases from V and 0 bases from J, with 11 bases in between. The CDR3 sequence is CASSQDSGTPNYGYTF. CDR3 DNA sequence: TGTGCCAGCAGCCAAGATTCCGGGACTCCTAACTATGGCTACACCTTC.

The sample holds a few counts of this clone. The gene calls are TRBV3-1 (or the pseudogene TRBV3-2) and TRBJ1-2; 11 nucleotides agree with TRBD1. Germline-derived CDR1 and CDR2 are LGHDT and YNNKEL (reference sequence). CDR3 length: 14 amino acids. V lost 3 bases to trimming and J lost 4 bases; unmatched junction nucleotides: 1. CDR3 DNA: TGTGCCAGCAGCCATGGGACAGGGGGCTATGGCTACACCTTC. It translates to CASSHGTGGYGYTF.

The chain joins TRBV5-1 to TRBJ1-1; possible D gene TRBD1, 6 bases. Trimming removed 5 bases at V and 3 bases at J, with 11 bases between. This CDR3 has 13 amino acids. The germline gives CDR1 SGHRS, CDR2 YFSETQ. The DNA of the CDR3 is TGCGCCAGCAGTACGACAGGTGACACTGAAGCTTTCTTT. Translation gives CASSTTGDTEAFF.

This clone appeared once. This chain links TRBV21-1 with TRBJ2-1; TRBD1, the D gene given by the table, was not confirmed from the DNA. TRBV21-1 is tagged as a pseudogene. The CDR3 extends over 16 amino acids. Here the CDR3 reads CASSKAGDRGNNEQFF. The CDR3 DNA reads as TGTGCCAGCAGCAAAGCGGGAGACAGGGGGAACAATGAGCAGTTCTTC.

This clone has only a few counts. The CDR3 is CASSLAGAGGSYEQYF. The CDR3 nucleotides are TGTGCCAGCAGCTTAGCGGGAGCGGGGGGGTCCTACGAGCAGTACTTC. The V and J genes are TRBV7-9 and TRBJ2-7, with 10 bases fitting TRBD2. With 0 bases clipped from V and 1 base from J, the junction kept 3 bases outside the gene matches. The CDR3 runs to 16 residues. The V gene's germline CDR1 is SEHNR and CDR2 FQNEAQ (reference sequence). Variable domain in full (rest from reference TRBV7-9 and TRBJ2-7): DTGVSQNPRHKITKRGQNVTFRCDPISEHNRLYWYRQTLGQGPEFLTYFQNEAQLEKSRLLSDRFSAERPKGSFSTLEIQRTEQGDSAMYLCASSLAGAGGSYEQYFGPGTRLTVT.

This sequence joins TRBV4-3 and TRBJ1-5; D is possibly TRBD1 (6 bases). The CDR3 has 15 amino acids. CDR1 and CDR2 (germline): LGHNA, YSLEER. The V end lost 0 bases, the J end lost 3 bases, and 9 bases lay between the germline ends. CDR3 sequence (DNA): TGCGCCAGCAGCCAAGATCGGGGGGCCAATCAGCCCCAGCATTTT. Translating gives CASSQDRGANQPQHF.

CDR3 amino acids: CASRWGDLNSYEQYF. For the CDR3, the DNA is TGTGCCAGCCGTTGGGGGGACTTAAACTCCTACGAGCAGTACTTC. The chain is built from TRBV11-2 and TRBJ2-7, with D possibly being TRBD2 (6 bases). The CDR3 is made up of 15 amino acids. Per germline, CDR1 SGHAT and CDR2 FQNNGV. The germline V and J ends were trimmed by 8 bases and 0 bases, with 17 bases remaining between them.